The sample holds many counts of the clone carrying this T cell receptor (beta chain). The sample is drawn from a study of T cells in Graves' hyperthyroidism and ophthalmopathy. Germline CDR1 DFQATT, CDR2 SNEGSKA (reference sequence). This CDR3 contains 13 residues. Trimming removed 4 bases at V and 2 bases at J, with 12 bases between. RNA transcripts were the template for amplifying TCR beta CDR3 regions. Carried out on the TCR CDR3, a first-round RT-PCR used the HTBI primer set. One entry per CDR3 protein, called by TCRdb with MiXCR from the multiplex PCR reads. This table has hundreds of thousands of distinct CDR3 sequences, under 15% appearing once.

The source of this sequence is a man aged 18 to 29 with Graves' ophthalmopathy. Sequencing input: blood. This chain joins TRBV20-1 and TRBJ2-7; no reliable D call. In nucleotides, the CDR3 is TGCAGTGCTAAATCAGAGTCCACCTACGAGCAGTACTTC. Its translation: CSAKSESTYEQYF.